These T cell receptor beta chains were read from a single sample in a study of T cell responses to AZD1222 COVID-19 vaccine. Sequencing was performed with immunoSEQ multiplex PCR; in TCRdb, only in-frame clones are kept and a portion is missing. The sample lists about 220,000 clones; more than 85% were seen once. Sequences were derived from peripheral blood, sampled on day 0 of MenACWY control vaccination. The receptors come from an adult in good health. The CDR3 runs from the conserved cysteine through the conserved F or W. The order of the fields is D gene, V gene, clone size, J gene, CDR3 DNA, CDR3 protein. A D gene is named only where the DNA matches it firmly. Clone size is given for some rows only: seen once, a few or many times, or a class if the clone is expanded.

D gene: NA; V gene: TRBV28; clone size: NA; J gene: TRBJ2-7; CDR3 DNA: TGTGCCAGCAGTTTGGAGGCATCCTACGAGCAGTACTTC; CDR3 protein: CASSLEASYEQYF
D gene: TRBD1; V gene: TRBV7-2; clone size: few; J gene: TRBJ1-2; CDR3 DNA: TGTGCCAGCAGCCCGCGGGGGACAGGGGTGGGCTACACCTTC; CDR3 protein: CASSPRGTGVGYTF
D gene: NA; V gene: TRBV28; clone size: NA; J gene: TRBJ1-1; CDR3 DNA: TGTGCCAGCAGTTTATTCAGGGGTGGTGGGGCTTTCTTT; CDR3 protein: CASSLFRGGGAFF
D gene: NA; V gene: TRBV11-2; clone size: NA; J gene: TRBJ2-1; CDR3 DNA: TGTGCCAGCAGCTTAGGGGGGCGGTACAATGAGCAGTTCTTC; CDR3 protein: CASSLGGRYNEQFF
D gene: NA; V gene: TRBV6-1; clone size: NA; J gene: TRBJ1-2; CDR3 DNA: TGTGCCAGCAGTGACAGGGCGAGCTATGGCTACACCTTC; CDR3 protein: CASSDRASYGYTF
D gene: TRBD1; V gene: TRBV4-2; clone size: NA; J gene: TRBJ1-1; CDR3 DNA: TGTGCCAGCAGCCAAGAGACGGGCAGGGGGCGTGAAGCTTTCTTT; CDR3 protein: CASSQETGRGREAFF
D gene: NA; V gene: TRBV14; clone size: once; J gene: TRBJ1-2; CDR3 DNA: TGTGCCAGCAGCCAAGAATTTGGGCCCCGGGGCGGTGGCTATGGCTACACCTTC; CDR3 protein: CASSQEFGPRGGGYGYTF
D gene: TRBD1; V gene: TRBV12-3/TRBV12-4; clone size: NA; J gene: TRBJ1-2; CDR3 DNA: TGTGCCACGTCCAAGGACAGGCTTGGCTACACCTTC; CDR3 protein: CATSKDRLGYTF
D gene: NA; V gene: TRBV29-1; clone size: NA; J gene: TRBJ1-4; CDR3 DNA: TGCAGCGTCGCCCAGGGGAGTGGAACTAATGAAAAACTGTTTTTT; CDR3 protein: CSVAQGSGTNEKLFF
D gene: NA; V gene: TRBV7-2; clone size: NA; J gene: TRBJ1-1; CDR3 DNA: TGTGCCAGCAGCCCCTCGGGGAACACTGAAGCTTTCTTT; CDR3 protein: CASSPSGNTEAFF
D gene: TRBD2; V gene: TRBV6-5; clone size: NA; J gene: TRBJ2-3; CDR3 DNA: TGTGCCAGCAGCATAGCGGGGCGCACAGATACGCAGTATTTT; CDR3 protein: CASSIAGRTDTQYF
D gene: TRBD1; V gene: TRBV29-1; clone size: few; J gene: TRBJ2-1; CDR3 DNA: TGCAGCGTTTACACCCCGGACAGGGTATCGTACAATGAGCAGTTCTTC; CDR3 protein: CSVYTPDRVSYNEQFF